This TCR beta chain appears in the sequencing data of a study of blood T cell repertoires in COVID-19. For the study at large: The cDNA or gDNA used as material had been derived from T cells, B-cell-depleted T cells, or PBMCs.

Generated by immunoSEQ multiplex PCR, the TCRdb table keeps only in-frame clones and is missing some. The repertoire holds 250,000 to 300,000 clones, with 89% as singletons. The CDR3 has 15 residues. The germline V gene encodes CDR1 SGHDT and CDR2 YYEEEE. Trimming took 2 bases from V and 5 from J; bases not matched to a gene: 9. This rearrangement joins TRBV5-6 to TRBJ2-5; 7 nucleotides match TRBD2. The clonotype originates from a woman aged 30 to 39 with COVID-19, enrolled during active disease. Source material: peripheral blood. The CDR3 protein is CASSFGLGGGETQYF. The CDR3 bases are TGTGCCAGCAGCTTTGGGTTGGGGGGAGGGGAGACCCAGTACTTC.